Listed below are T cell receptor beta chains from one sample, sequenced in a study of blood T cell repertoires in COVID-19. Generated by immunoSEQ multiplex PCR, the TCRdb table keeps only in-frame clones and is missing some. The sample carries 240,000 or so clones, around 79% recorded once. The sample consisted of peripheral blood. The receptors here all came from a woman of 80 years or more with acute or convalescent COVID-19. Each CDR3 is given with its conserved first and last residue. The D gene is left open where the match is weak. Clone size appears in some rows only: once, few, many, or a class for an expanded clone.

v_gene	j_gene	d_gene	abundance	CDR3aa	CDR3nt
TRBV2	TRBJ1-2	TRBD1	-	CASSPGQVNYGYTF	TGTGCCAGCAGTCCAGGACAGGTTAACTATGGCTACACCTTC
TRBV3-1/TRBV3-2	TRBJ1-6	-	few	CASSPTRGPSYLHF	TGTGCCAGCAGCCCCACAAGAGGGCCCTCATACCTCCACTTT
TRBV6-5	TRBJ1-3	-	-	CASDSIGGSGNTIYF	TGTGCCAGCGATTCGATAGGGGGCTCTGGAAACACCATATATTTT
TRBV5-1	TRBJ2-2	-	-	CASSAPWGGGDTGELFF	TGCGCCAGCAGCGCCCCCTGGGGGGGCGGGGACACCGGGGAGCTGTTTTTT
TRBV7-2	TRBJ1-6	-	-	CASLPRAGNSPLHF	TGTGCCAGCCTCCCCAGGGCAGGGAACTCACCCCTCCACTTT
TRBV15	TRBJ1-5	-	-	CATSRRTDSNQPQHF	TGTGCCACCAGCCGCCGGACTGATAGCAATCAGCCCCAGCATTTT
TRBV27	TRBJ1-2	-	-	CASEQNTF	TGTGCCAGTGAACAAAACACCTTC
TRBV19	TRBJ2-7	TRBD1	-	CASSIRVNRGPGEQYF	TGTGCCAGTAGTATTAGGGTGAACAGGGGCCCTGGGGAGCAGTACTTC
TRBV6-5	TRBJ1-5	-	-	CASSYGGTGNQPQHF	TGTGCCAGCAGTTACGGGGGGACGGGCAATCAGCCCCAGCATTTT
TRBV5-1	TRBJ2-5	-	-	CASSLGNRLQETQYF	TGCGCCAGCAGCTTGGGAAACAGGCTGCAAGAGACCCAGTACTTC
TRBV4-1	TRBJ1-5	-	-	CASSQGEPAAISNQPQHF	TGCGCCAGCAGCCAAGGGGAGCCGGCAGCGATTAGCAATCAGCCCCAGCATTTT
TRBV5-1	TRBJ2-5	TRBD1	few	CASSPGAGQGVETQYF	TGCGCCAGCAGCCCGGGGGCCGGACAGGGGGTCGAGACCCAGTACTTC
TRBV20-1	TRBJ1-1	-	-	CSAPGSTEAFF	TGCAGTGCTCCAGGGTCCACTGAAGCTTTCTTT
TRBV3-1/TRBV3-2	TRBJ2-1	-	-	CASSPTLRTDYNEQFF	TGTGCCAGCAGCCCAACCTTAAGGACAGATTACAATGAGCAGTTCTTC
TRBV6-4	TRBJ1-6	-	-	CASSDREFSPLHF	TGTGCCAGCAGTGACCGAGAGTTTTCACCCCTCCACTTT
TRBV6-1	TRBJ1-6	-	-	CATRGSSYNSPLHF	TGTGCCACAAGAGGGAGCTCCTATAATTCACCCCTCCACTTT
TRBV5-4	TRBJ2-3	-	once	CASSQGISRSTDTQYF	TGTGCCAGCAGCCAGGGGATTAGTAGGAGCACAGATACGCAGTATTTT